This T cell receptor beta chain was obtained from a study of tumor and adjacent non-tumor tissue in lung cancer. Study-level findings and limits: Tumor tissue had significantly higher TCR diversity than normal lung.

The CDR3 is 12 residues long. Germline CDR1 SQVTM, CDR2 ANQGSEA. Deletions cut 7 bases from V and 3 bases from J, with 12 bases between. There are a few counts of this clonotype. Its antigen is currently unknown. It may be a read error: a sequence one base away is much more abundant. TCRbeta libraries were built with three rounds of nested PCR, modified from ARM-PCR. MiXCR, applied by TCRdb to the multiplex PCR reads, yields one record per CDR3 protein. The table shows fewer than 80,000 distinct CDR3 sequences, with approximately 68% occurring only once. The template was RNA from unsorted bulk tissue. Newly diagnosed lung cancer patients had thoracic surgery in China, August–late 2014, without prior chemotherapy.

The sequenced material came from lung tumor tissue. This receptor was taken from a woman aged 70-85 years with non-small cell lung cancer. The chain has TRBV29-1 and TRBJ2-5; no definite D call. Here the CDR3 DNA reads TGCAGCGACGGCCGTCCGGAAGAGACCCAGTACTTC. This gives the protein CSDGRPEETQYF.